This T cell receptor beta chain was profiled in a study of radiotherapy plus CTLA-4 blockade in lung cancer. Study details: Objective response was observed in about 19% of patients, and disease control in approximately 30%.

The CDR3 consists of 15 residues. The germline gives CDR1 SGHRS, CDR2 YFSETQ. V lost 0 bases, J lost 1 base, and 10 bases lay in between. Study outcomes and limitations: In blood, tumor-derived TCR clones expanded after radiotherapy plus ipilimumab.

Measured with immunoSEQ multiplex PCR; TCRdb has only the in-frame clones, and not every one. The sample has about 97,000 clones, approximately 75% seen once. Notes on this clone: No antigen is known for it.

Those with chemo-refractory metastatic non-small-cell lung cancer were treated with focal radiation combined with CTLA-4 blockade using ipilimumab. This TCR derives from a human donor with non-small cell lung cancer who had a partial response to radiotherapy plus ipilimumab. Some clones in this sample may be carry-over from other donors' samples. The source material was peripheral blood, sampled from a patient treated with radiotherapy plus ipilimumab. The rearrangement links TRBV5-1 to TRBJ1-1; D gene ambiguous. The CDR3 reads CASSLAQTTNTEAFF. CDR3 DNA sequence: TGCGCCAGCAGCTTGGCACAGACTACGAACACTGAAGCTTTCTTT.